These T cell receptor beta chains were read from a single sample in a study of blood T cell repertoires in COVID-19. Profiled with immunoSEQ multiplex PCR; TCRdb holds only in-frame clones, not every one. The data show roughly 200,000 clones, around 90% seen once. The sequenced sample was peripheral blood. The receptors come from a man in his 60s with acute or convalescent COVID-19. The CDR3 runs from the conserved cysteine through the conserved F or W. A D gene is named only where the DNA matches it firmly. The size entry is marked missing in some rows and otherwise reads once, few, many or a size class.

TRBJ2-7 | TRBV19 | . | . | CASSTAGRLRAFSYEQYF | TGTGCCAGTAGTACAGCTGGTAGACTAAGGGCCTTCTCCTACGAGCAGTACTTC
TRBJ2-4 | TRBV15 | . | . | CATSRDSNTLAKNIQYF | TGTGCCACCAGCAGAGATTCGAATACTTTAGCCAAAAACATTCAGTACTTC
TRBJ1-2 | TRBV28 | . | . | CASRIGDYGYTF | TGTGCCAGCAGGATAGGGGACTATGGCTACACCTTC
TRBJ2-7 | TRBV21-1 | . | . | CASQRGIRGLESYEQYF | TGTGCCAGCCAGCGGGGGATAAGGGGTCTGGAATCCTACGAGCAGTACTTC
TRBJ1-1 | TRBV12-2 | . | . | CASRLAVQGANTEAFF | TGTGCAAGTCGCTTAGCGGTGCAGGGGGCCAACACTGAAGCTTTCTTT
TRBJ2-7 | TRBV27 | . | TRBD2 | CASSLAGTSGGSREQYF | TGTGCCAGCAGTTTAGCCGGGACTAGCGGGGGGTCACGGGAGCAGTACTTC
TRBJ2-2 | TRBV6-2/TRBV6-3 | once | . | CASSGIRTNTGELFF | TGTGCCAGCAGTGGTATCCGAACTAACACCGGGGAGCTGTTTTTT
TRBJ1-6 | TRBV6-5 | once | TRBD1 | CASSIPGQGNSPLHF | TGTGCCAGCAGTATCCCGGGACAGGGTAATTCACCCCTCCACTTT
TRBJ2-7 | TRBV5-6 | . | TRBD2 | CASSWGGSYEQYF | TGTGCCAGCAGCTGGGGGGGCTCCTACGAGCAGTACTTC
TRBJ2-7 | TRBV4-3 | . | . | CASSPRSGNTWNEQYF | TGCGCCAGCAGCCCCCGGTCCGGGAACACCTGGAACGAGCAGTACTTC
TRBJ1-1 | TRBV5-1 | . | TRBD1 | CASSPQRGQGIIRNTEAFF | TGCGCCAGCAGCCCCCAAAGGGGACAGGGGATTATAAGAAACACTGAAGCTTTCTTT
TRBJ1-2 | TRBV5-1 | . | TRBD1 | CASSLEGQGMNGYTF | TGCGCCAGCAGCTTGGAAGGACAGGGGATGAATGGCTACACCTTC
TRBJ2-5 | TRBV5-1 | . | TRBD2 | CASSSGLAGGPVQETQYF | TGCGCCAGCAGCTCGGGACTAGCGGGGGGACCTGTACAAGAGACCCAGTACTTC
TRBJ1-2 | TRBV27 | . | TRBD1 | CASSFGTTGKAWYGYTF | TGTGCCAGCAGTTTTGGGACGACAGGGAAGGCTTGGTATGGCTACACCTTC
TRBJ2-3 | TRBV3-1/TRBV3-2 | . | TRBD2 | CASSPRLAGDTDTQYF | TGTGCCAGCAGCCCCAGACTAGCGGGAGACACAGATACGCAGTATTTT
TRBJ2-1 | TRBV6-2/TRBV6-3 | . | TRBD1 | CASSRDRFEQFF | TGTGCCAGCAGCCGGGACAGGTTTGAGCAGTTCTTC
TRBJ2-2 | TRBV19 | . | TRBD1 | CASSTRRQGAAGELFF | TGTGCCAGTAGTACGAGGAGGCAGGGGGCAGCCGGGGAGCTGTTTTTT